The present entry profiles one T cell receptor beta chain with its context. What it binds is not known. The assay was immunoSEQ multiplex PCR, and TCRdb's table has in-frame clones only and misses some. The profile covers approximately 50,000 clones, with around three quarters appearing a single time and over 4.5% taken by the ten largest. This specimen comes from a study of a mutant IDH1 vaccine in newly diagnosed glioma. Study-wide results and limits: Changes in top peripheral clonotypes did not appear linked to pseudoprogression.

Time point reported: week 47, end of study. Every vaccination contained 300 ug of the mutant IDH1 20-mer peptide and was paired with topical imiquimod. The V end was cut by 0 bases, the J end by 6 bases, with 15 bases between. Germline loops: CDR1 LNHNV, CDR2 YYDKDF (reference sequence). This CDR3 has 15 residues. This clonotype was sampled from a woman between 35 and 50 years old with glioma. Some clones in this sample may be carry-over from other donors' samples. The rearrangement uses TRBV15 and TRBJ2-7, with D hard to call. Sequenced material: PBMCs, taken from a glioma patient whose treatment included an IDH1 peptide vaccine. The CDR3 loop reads CATSRDDGVPLEQYF. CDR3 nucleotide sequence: TGTGCCACCAGCAGAGATGATGGAGTTCCCCTCGAGCAGTACTTC.